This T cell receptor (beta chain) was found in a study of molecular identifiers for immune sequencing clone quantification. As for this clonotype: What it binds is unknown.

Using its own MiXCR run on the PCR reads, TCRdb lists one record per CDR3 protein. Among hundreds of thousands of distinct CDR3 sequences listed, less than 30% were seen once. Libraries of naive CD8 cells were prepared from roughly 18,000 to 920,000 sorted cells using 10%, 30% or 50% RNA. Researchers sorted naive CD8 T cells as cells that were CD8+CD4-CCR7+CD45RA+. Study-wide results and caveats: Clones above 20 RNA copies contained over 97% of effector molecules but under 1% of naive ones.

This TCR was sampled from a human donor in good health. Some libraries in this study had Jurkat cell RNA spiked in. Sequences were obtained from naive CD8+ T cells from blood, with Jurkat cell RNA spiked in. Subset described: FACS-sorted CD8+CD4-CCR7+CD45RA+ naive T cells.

CDR3 in DNA: TGTGCCAGCAGCGTTATGCTGCGTGGAGGGACGACCGGGGAGCTGTTTTTT. This translates into CASSVMLRGGTTGELFF. The chain joins TRBV9 to TRBJ2-2; tentative D call: TRBD2 (6 bases). CDR3 length: 17 amino acids. CDR1 and CDR2 (germline): SGDLS, YYNGEE. Trimming shortened V by 2 bases and J by 5 bases, and 19 bases separated the two germline ends.